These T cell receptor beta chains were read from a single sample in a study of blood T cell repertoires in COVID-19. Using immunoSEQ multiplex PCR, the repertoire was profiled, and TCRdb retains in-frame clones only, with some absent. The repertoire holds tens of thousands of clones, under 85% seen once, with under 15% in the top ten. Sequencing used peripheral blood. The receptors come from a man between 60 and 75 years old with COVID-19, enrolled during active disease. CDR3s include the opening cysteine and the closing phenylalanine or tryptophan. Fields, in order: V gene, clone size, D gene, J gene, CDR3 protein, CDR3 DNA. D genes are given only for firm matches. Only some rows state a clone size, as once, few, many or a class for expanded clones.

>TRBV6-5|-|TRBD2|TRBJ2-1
CASRRGLADNEQFF
TGTGCCAGCAGGAGAGGACTAGCGGACAATGAGCAGTTCTTC
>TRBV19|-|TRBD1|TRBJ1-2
CASSAPGQGIHGYTF
TGTGCCAGTAGTGCGCCGGGACAGGGAATCCATGGCTACACCTTC
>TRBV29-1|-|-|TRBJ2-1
CSVEGGDFLYNEQFF
TGCAGCGTTGAAGGAGGGGACTTTTTATACAATGAGCAGTTCTTC
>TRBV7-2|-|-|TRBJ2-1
CASSPPRNEQFF
TGTGCCAGCAGCCCCCCCCGCAATGAGCAGTTCTTC
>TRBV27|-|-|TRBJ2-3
CASRKGRTDTQYF
TGTGCCAGCAGGAAAGGGAGGACAGATACGCAGTATTTT
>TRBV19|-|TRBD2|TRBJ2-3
CASSPRLAGVSDTQYF
TGTGCCAGTAGTCCAAGACTAGCGGGAGTTTCAGATACGCAGTATTTT
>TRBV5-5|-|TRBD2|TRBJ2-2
CASSVVPLAGRTGELFF
TGTGCCAGCAGCGTGGTCCCTCTAGCGGGGAGGACCGGGGAGCTGTTTTTT
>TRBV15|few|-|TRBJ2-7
CATSRAPGEEQYF
TGTGCCACCAGCAGAGCCCCGGGGGAGGAGCAGTACTTC
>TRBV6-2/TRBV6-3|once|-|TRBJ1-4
CASSYLGRNEKLFF
TGTGCCAGCAGTTACTTGGGGCGGAATGAAAAACTGTTTTTT
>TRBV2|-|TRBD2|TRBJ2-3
CASSTAGVTDTQYF
TGTGCCAGCAGCACAGCGGGGGTCACAGATACGCAGTATTTT
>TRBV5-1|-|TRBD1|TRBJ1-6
CASSGGTEPFLSPLHF
TGCGCCAGCAGCGGCGGGACAGAACCATTTCTTTCACCCCTCCACTTT
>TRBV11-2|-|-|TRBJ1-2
CASSLLGSVGYTF
TGTGCCAGCAGTCTGCTCGGGTCCGTTGGCTACACCTTC
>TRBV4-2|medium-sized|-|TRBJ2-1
CASSGHRDSVSWGDSDEQFF
TGTGCCAGCAGCGGACACCGGGACTCAGTCTCGTGGGGGGATTCCGATGAGCAGTTCTTC